The 29 T cell receptor beta chains in this list originate from one sample, sequenced in a study of cytomegalovirus exposure and HLA in healthy donors. The assay was immunoSEQ multiplex PCR, and TCRdb's table has in-frame clones only and misses some. The profile shows 150,000 to 200,000 clones, roughly 82% of them singletons. The sample taken for sequencing was PBMCs. These receptors all stem from a man between 18 and 35 years old in good health and CMV-seropositive.

The chain couples TRBV5-5 to TRBJ2-1, with 11 bases fitting TRBD2. The CDR3 is 13 residues long. Germline CDR1 SGHKS, CDR2 YYEKEE (reference sequence). The junction had 8 bases not matched to a gene; V was cut back by 4 bases and J by 14 bases. The CDR3 reads CASSQTLLAGEFF. CDR3 DNA sequence: TGTGCCAGCAGCCAAACGTTACTAGCGGGAGAGTTCTTC.

The V and J genes are TRBV15 and TRBJ2-2; TRBD2 matches at 12 bases. The CDR3 spans 18 residues. Trimming at V came to 5 bases and at J to 2 bases, leaving 9 bases not matched to a gene. Germline CDR1 LNHNV, CDR2 YYDKDF (reference sequence). Written as DNA, the CDR3 is TGTGCCACCAGCGTACTGACTAGCGGGAGAGTAAACACCGGGGAGCTGTTTTTT. It translates to CATSVLTSGRVNTGELFF.

The CDR3 sequence: CAWTWTGGPYEQYF. CDR3 nucleotide sequence: TGTGCCTGGACCTGGACAGGGGGACCCTACGAGCAGTACTTC. V is TRBV30 and J is TRBJ2-7; TRBD1 aligns across 10 bases. This CDR3 region has 14 residues. Trimming removed 4 bases from V and 2 bases from J; junction bases left unmatched: 5. The V gene's germline CDR1 is GTSNPN and CDR2 SVGIG (reference sequence).

This clone was seen ten or more times. The chain carries TRBV27 and TRBJ2-2; maybe TRBD1 (5 bases). The ends were cut back, 7 bases at V and 1 base at J, with 10 bases in the middle. CDR1 and CDR2 (germline): MNHEY, SMNVEV (reference sequence). The CDR3 sequence is 14 residues long. The CDR3 DNA is TGTGCCAGCAAGTGGGGCTTGAACACCGGGGAGCTGTTTTTT. Translating it yields CASKWGLNTGELFF.

The chain carries TRBV28 and TRBJ2-7; 7 positions agree with TRBD1. CDR1 is MDHEN and CDR2 is SYDVKM in the germline V gene. The junction had 5 bases not matched to a gene; V was cut back by 6 bases and J by 6 bases. This CDR3 has 12 amino acids. The CDR3, as DNA: TGTGCCAGCAGGCTACAGGGGCTCGAGCAGTACTTC. It specifies CASRLQGLEQYF.

V usage is TRBV27 and J usage is TRBJ2-5; 11 bases align to TRBD1. In germline, CDR1 is MNHEY, CDR2 SMNVEV (reference sequence). V shed 6 bases and J 5 bases; nucleotides not matched to a gene: 11. This CDR3 region has 16 residues. CDR3 in DNA: TGTGCCAGCAGCCCATCGTGGACAGGGGGCTTGGAGACCCAGTACTTC. The encoded protein is CASSPSWTGGLETQYF.

The chain employs TRBV28 and TRBJ1-1; D is ambiguous. Trimming took off 3 bases at V and 4 bases at J, with 6 bases between the two ends. The CDR3 is 12 residues long. In germline, CDR1 is MDHEN, CDR2 SYDVKM. The CDR3 protein is CASSFPPTEAFF. CDR3 DNA: TGTGCCAGCAGTTTCCCTCCCACTGAAGCTTTCTTT.

This clone was seen more than once but under ten times. In the same sample, other DNA sequences code for this CDR3. The chain links TRBV7-9 to TRBJ2-2; 8 bases line up with TRBD1. From germline, CDR1 is SEHNR and CDR2 FQNEAQ (reference sequence). This CDR3 contains 15 residues. J lost 4 bases, V lost 5 bases, and 6 bases had no gene match. CDR3 residues: CASSLGQGRTGELFF. The DNA of the CDR3 is TGTGCCAGCAGCCTTGGACAGGGACGCACCGGGGAGCTGTTTTTT.

This rearrangement joins TRBV29-1 to TRBJ1-1; 7 bases map to TRBD1. The CDR3 extends over 10 amino acids. CDR1 SQVTM and CDR2 ANQGSEA come from the germline V gene. The ends lost 5 bases at V and 11 bases at J; junction bases unmatched: 5. The CDR3 nucleotides are TGCAGCGTTTTTAAGGGGGCGGCTTTCTTT. This encodes CSVFKGAAFF.

This clone was detected a few times. This sequence joins TRBV19 and TRBJ2-7; no clear D gene. The germline V gene has CDR1 LNHDA and CDR2 SQIVND (reference sequence). The CDR3 runs to 13 residues. The germline V and J ends were trimmed by 5 bases and 3 bases, with 11 bases remaining between them. The DNA of the CDR3 is TGTGCCAGTAGTCCCCCGGTTGGCTACGAGCAGTACTTC. It is translated as CASSPPVGYEQYF.

This clone was seen a single time. The chain has TRBV27 and TRBJ1-1, with 9 bases that match TRBD1. J was trimmed by 4 bases and V by 2 bases; bases with no gene match: 8. This CDR3 region has 16 residues. Germline CDR1 is MNHEY and CDR2 is SMNVEV (reference sequence). CDR3 protein: CASSLLPGQGSTEAFF. CDR3 bases: TGTGCCAGCAGTTTACTCCCGGGACAGGGATCCACTGAAGCTTTCTTT.

The chain recombines TRBV6-1 with TRBJ2-1; 11 bases fit TRBD2. Germline loops: CDR1 MNHNS, CDR2 SASEGT. Trimming cost V 4 bases and J 6 bases; bases outside gene matches: 11. The CDR3 loop spans 17 amino acids. CDR3 in DNA: TGTGCCAGCAGTGGCCCCAGACTAGCGGGAAAGACCAATGAGCAGTTCTTC. Its translation is CASSGPRLAGKTNEQFF.

This clone was seen a few times. This chain links TRBV4-2 with TRBJ2-1, with a possible D match to TRBD2 (6 bases). Trimming took off 1 base at V and 8 bases at J, with 18 bases between the two ends. Germline lookup yields CDR1 LGHNA and CDR2 YNFKEQ. The CDR3 totals 16 residues. CDR3 residues: CASSQGNGQGLDEQFF. The CDR3 bases are TGTGCCAGCAGCCAAGGGAACGGGCAGGGACTCGATGAGCAGTTCTTC.

J is TRBJ1-5 and V is TRBV29-1; 10 nucleotides match TRBD1. The V gene end was trimmed by 6 bases and the J gene end by 5 bases; junction bases not matched to a gene: 4. In germline, CDR1 is SQVTM, CDR2 ANQGSEA. This CDR3 contains 13 residues. The CDR3 protein is CSVRTGGDQPQHF. For the CDR3, the DNA is TGCAGCGTCCGGACAGGGGGGGATCAGCCCCAGCATTTT.

The J gene is TRBJ1-5, the V gene TRBV2; 8 bases are a match to TRBD1. The V and J ends lost 8 bases and 2 bases, in that order; junction bases with no gene match: 5. The CDR3 contains 14 residues. Germline CDR1 and CDR2: SNHLY and FYNNEI. The CDR3 here is CASGGQGGNQPQHF. The CDR3 nucleotides read TGTGCCAGCGGTGGACAGGGAGGCAATCAGCCCCAGCATTTT.

CDR3 coding DNA: TGTGCCAGCAGCTTAGCGGGACGGGCCTACGAGCAGTACTTC. It translates to CASSLAGRAYEQYF. V gene TRBV7-3 combines with J gene TRBJ2-7, with D possibly being TRBD2 (6 bases). Between the trimmed V and J ends, which lost 2 bases and 2 bases, there was a span of 10 bases. Germline values: CDR1 SGHTA, CDR2 FQGTGA. CDR3 length: 14 residues.

This sequence joins TRBV11-2 and TRBJ2-6, with D possibly being TRBD2 (5 bases). Germline CDR1 SGHAT, CDR2 FQNNGV. With 6 bases removed from V and 2 bases from J, the gap between germline ends came to 11 bases. CDR3 length: 15 residues. As DNA, the CDR3 is TGTGCCAGCAGACTCTGGGGAGCTGGGGCCAACGTCCTGACTTTC. Translation: CASRLWGAGANVLTF.

This clone occurred once. This chain links TRBV6-4 with TRBJ2-3, with 7 nucleotides matching TRBD2. CDR3 length equals 15 residues. Germline V lookup: CDR1 MRHNA, CDR2 SNTAGT. V gave up 6 bases and J gave up 4 bases; unmatched junction bases: 10. The CDR3 nucleotides read TGTGCCAGCAGGAGGGCGGCGGGAGCTGCAGATACGCAGTATTTT. The encoded protein is CASRRAAGAADTQYF.

This clone has only one observation. This CDR3 is also generated by other DNA sequences in the sample. The chain carries TRBV5-1 and TRBJ2-1; 8 bases line up with TRBD1. Trimming took 1 base from V and 2 from J; bases not matched to a gene: 2. There are 15 residues in the CDR3. In germline, CDR1 is SGHRS, CDR2 YFSETQ. CDR3 DNA sequence: TGCGCCAGCAGCTTGCGGACAGGGACCTACAATGAGCAGTTCTTC. The encoded protein is CASSLRTGTYNEQFF.

The chain has TRBV19 and TRBJ2-7, with D possibly matching TRBD2 (6 bases). V shed 6 bases and J shed 3 bases, with 15 bases lying between them. Per the germline V gene, CDR1 is LNHDA and CDR2 is SQIVND (reference sequence). The CDR3 consists of 14 residues. The CDR3 reads CASRATSTHYEQYF. Here the CDR3 DNA reads TGTGCCAGTAGGGCAACTAGCACCCACTACGAGCAGTACTTC.

V usage is TRBV28 and J usage is TRBJ2-7; D perhaps matches TRBD2 (6 bases). Germline V gives CDR1 MDHEN, CDR2 SYDVKM. The CDR3 consists of 14 residues. Trimming cost V 3 bases and J 2 bases, with 11 bases left between them. For the CDR3, the DNA is TGTGCCAGCAGTTTGCCGGGAGTAACCTACGAGCAGTACTTC. It specifies CASSLPGVTYEQYF.

V is TRBV7-2 and J is TRBJ1-3, with a possible D match to TRBD1 (6 bases). The CDR3 has 15 residues. V lost 1 base and J lost 4, with 11 bases in between. The germline V gene encodes CDR1 SGHTA and CDR2 FQGNSA. The CDR3: CASSLETGSGNTIYF. The CDR3 DNA is TGTGCCAGCAGCTTAGAGACAGGCTCCGGAAACACCATATATTTT.

The gene calls are TRBV7-2 and TRBJ2-1, with 7 nucleotides matching TRBD2. The V gene's germline CDR1 is SGHTA and CDR2 FQGNSA. The CDR3 covers 15 residues. V shed 0 bases and J 4 bases; nucleotides not matched to a gene: 3. CDR3 sequence (DNA): TGTGCCAGCAGCTTAGCCCTAGCGGAATACAATGAGCAGTTCTTC. Protein sequence: CASSLALAEYNEQFF.

For the CDR3, the DNA is TGTGCCAGCAGCTCAGGGGTGGATACGCAGTATTTT. Protein: CASSSGVDTQYF. The chain has TRBV28 and TRBJ2-3, with D maybe TRBD1 (6 bases). V dropped 6 bases and J dropped 6 bases, with 10 bases sitting between them. The CDR3 spans 12 residues. Germline V gene lookup returns CDR1 MDHEN and CDR2 SYDVKM.

The V call is TRBV5-1, the J call TRBJ2-4; 7 positions match TRBD1. This CDR3 is 16 amino acids long. The V gene's germline CDR1 is SGHRS and CDR2 YFSETQ. V was clipped by 0 bases and J by 3 bases; unmatched bases: 6. CDR3 region: CASSLAQGGVKNIQYF. CDR3 DNA: TGCGCCAGCAGCTTGGCCCAAGGGGGCGTCAAAAACATTCAGTACTTC. Using reference TRBV5-1 and TRBJ2-4 for the parts outside the CDR3, the full variable domain is KAGVTQTPRYLIKTRGQQVTLSCSPISGHRSVSWYQQTPGQGLQFLFEYFSETQRNKGNFPGRFSGRQFSNSRSEMNVSTLELGDSALYLCASSLAQGGVKNIQYFGAGTRLSVL.

This chain connects TRBV28 to TRBJ2-7, with 9 positions matching TRBD2. V shed 5 bases, J shed 4 bases, and the junction held 9 bases outside the gene matches. This CDR3 has 15 residues. Per germline, CDR1 MDHEN and CDR2 SYDVKM. CDR3 DNA sequence: TGTGCCAGCAGTCCGGGGTGGCGGGAGGGATACGAGCAGTACTTC. It translates to CASSPGWREGYEQYF.

The V gene is TRBV2, the J gene TRBJ1-4, with D tentatively TRBD1 (5 bases). Germline CDR1 is SNHLY and CDR2 is FYNNEI. The CDR3 consists of 14 residues. The V end lost 4 bases, the J end lost 7 bases, and 13 bases lay between the germline ends. CDR3 bases: TGTGCCAGCAGTGGGAGAGGGGAGGGTGAAAAACTGTTTTTT. Its protein is CASSGRGEGEKLFF.

The V gene is TRBV19, the J gene TRBJ2-3, with D tentatively TRBD1 (6 bases). The V gene lost 5 bases and the J gene lost 2 bases, with 11 bases spanning the gap. Germline loops: CDR1 LNHDA, CDR2 SQIVND (reference sequence). CDR3 size: 14 residues. The CDR3 loop reads CASSLGQTTDTQYF. The CDR3 DNA reads as TGTGCCAGTAGTCTCGGACAGACCACAGATACGCAGTATTTT.

The V call is TRBV7-8, the J call TRBJ2-5, with 8 bases matching TRBD2. The CDR3 spans 16 residues. Germline loops: CDR1 SGHVS, CDR2 FQNEAQ. Germline trimming cut 8 bases from V and 2 bases from J; bases unmatched to any gene: 13. The CDR3 DNA sequence: TGTGCCAGCCTACGAATAGCGGGACGACAACAAGAGACCCAGTACTTC. Encoded protein: CASLRIAGRQQETQYF.